The T cell receptor (beta chain) described here comes from a study of low-dose radiotherapy and immunotherapy resistance in tumors. On the study more broadly: Cohort 1 was given 0.5 Gy fractions every 2 weeks, 6.5 Gy in total. Patients took oral aspirin 300 mg daily for four cycles from cycle 1 day 1.

Germline CDR1 and CDR2: MDHEN and SYDVKM. The CDR3 sequence is 15 residues long. Unmatched junction bases numbered 14, after V lost 4 bases and J lost 9 bases. Primers used for first-strand cDNA, a TRAV- and TRBV-specific set, covered both alpha and beta chains. For amplifying TCRs, the PCR ran for 15 to 20 cycles with Phusion, which was used together with a constant-region primer and the adapter on the V primers. Following isolation, mRNA was amplified via in vitro transcription. MiXCR was run by TCRdb on the reads, yielding one entry per CDR3 protein. Among about 80,000 distinct CDR3 sequences listed, around 17% were seen once. Sample time point: after trial treatment. Described treatment: LDRT plus nivolumab, ipilimumab, low-dose cyclophosphamide and aspirin (RACIN trial). The donors' regimen was nivolumab, ipilimumab, aspirin, low-dose cyclophosphamide and low-dose radiotherapy.

This sequence was found in a male donor with prostate cancer. The material sequenced was PBMCs, taken after low-dose radiotherapy plus immunotherapy. This chain links TRBV28 with TRBJ2-5, with 7 positions matching TRBD1. The CDR3 DNA reads as TGTGCCAGCAGTTCGATGACAGGGTCCCCATGGGCCCAGTACTTC. This codes for CASSSMTGSPWAQYF.